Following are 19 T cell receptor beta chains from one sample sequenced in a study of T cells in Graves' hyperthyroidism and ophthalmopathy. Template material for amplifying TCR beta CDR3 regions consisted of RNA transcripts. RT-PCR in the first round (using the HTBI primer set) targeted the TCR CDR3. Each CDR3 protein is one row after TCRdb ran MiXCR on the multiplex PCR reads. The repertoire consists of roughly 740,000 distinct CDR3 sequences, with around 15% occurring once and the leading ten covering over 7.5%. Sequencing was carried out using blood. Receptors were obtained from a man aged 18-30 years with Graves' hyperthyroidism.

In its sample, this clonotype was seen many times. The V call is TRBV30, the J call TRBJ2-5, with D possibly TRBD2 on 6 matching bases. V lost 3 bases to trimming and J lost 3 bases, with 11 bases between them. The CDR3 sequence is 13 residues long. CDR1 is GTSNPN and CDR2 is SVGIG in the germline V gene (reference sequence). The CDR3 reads CAWSGGTKETQYF. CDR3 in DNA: TGTGCCTGGAGCGGCGGGACCAAAGAGACCCAGTACTTC.

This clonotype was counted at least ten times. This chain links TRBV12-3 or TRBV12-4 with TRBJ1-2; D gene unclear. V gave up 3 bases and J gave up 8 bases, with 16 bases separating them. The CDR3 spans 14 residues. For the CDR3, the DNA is TGTGCCAGCAGTTTGGACGGAGGGCCTAAGGGCTACACCTTC. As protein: CASSLDGGPKGYTF.

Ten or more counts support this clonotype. CDR3 sequence reads: CASSLISGAGTEAFF. CDR3 DNA: TGTGCCAGCAGTCTGATCTCGGGGGCGGGTACTGAAGCTTTCTTT. The V and J genes are TRBV12-3 or TRBV12-4 and TRBJ1-1, with TRBD1 as a possible D gene (6 bases). V lost 5 bases to trimming and J lost 5 bases, with 18 bases between them. The CDR3 spans 15 residues.

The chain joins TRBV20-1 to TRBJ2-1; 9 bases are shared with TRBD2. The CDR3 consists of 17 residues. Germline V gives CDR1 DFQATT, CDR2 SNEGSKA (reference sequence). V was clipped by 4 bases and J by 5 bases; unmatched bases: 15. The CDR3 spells CSAKLAGGDWGDNEQFF. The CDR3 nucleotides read TGCAGTGCTAAACTAGCGGGCGGTGACTGGGGCGACAATGAGCAGTTCTTC.

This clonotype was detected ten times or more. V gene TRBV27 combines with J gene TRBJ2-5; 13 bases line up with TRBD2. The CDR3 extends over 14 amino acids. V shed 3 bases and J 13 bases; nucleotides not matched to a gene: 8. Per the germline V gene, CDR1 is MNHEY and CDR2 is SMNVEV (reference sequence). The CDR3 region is CASSFSGTSGTAYF. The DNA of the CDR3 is TGTGCCAGCAGTTTCTCCGGGACTAGCGGGACTGCGTACTTC.

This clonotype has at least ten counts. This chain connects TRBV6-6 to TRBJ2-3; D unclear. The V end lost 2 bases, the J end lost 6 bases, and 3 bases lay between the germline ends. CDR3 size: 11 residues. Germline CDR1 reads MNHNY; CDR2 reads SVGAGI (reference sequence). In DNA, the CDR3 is TGTGCCAGCAGTTACGTGGATACGCAGTATTTT. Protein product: CASSYVDTQYF.

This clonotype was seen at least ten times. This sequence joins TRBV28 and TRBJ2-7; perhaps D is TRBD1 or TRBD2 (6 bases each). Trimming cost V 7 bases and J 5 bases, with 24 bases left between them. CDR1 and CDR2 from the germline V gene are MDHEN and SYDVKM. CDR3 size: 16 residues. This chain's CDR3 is CASIPGVGGVIDEQYF. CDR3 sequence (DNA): TGTGCCAGCATCCCTGGCGTGGGGGGCGTAATCGACGAGCAGTACTTC. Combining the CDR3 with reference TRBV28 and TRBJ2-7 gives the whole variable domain DVKVTQSSRYLVKRTGEKVFLECVQDMDHENMFWYRQDPGLGLRLIYFSYDVKMKEKGDIPEGYSVSREKKERFSLILESASTNQTSMYLCASIPGVGGVIDEQYFGPGTRLTVT.

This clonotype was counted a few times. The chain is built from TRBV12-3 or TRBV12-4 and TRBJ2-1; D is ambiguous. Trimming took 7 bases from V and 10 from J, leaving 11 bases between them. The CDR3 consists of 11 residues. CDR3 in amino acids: CASTPSREQFF. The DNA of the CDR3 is TGTGCCAGCACCCCGAGTAGGGAGCAGTTCTTC.

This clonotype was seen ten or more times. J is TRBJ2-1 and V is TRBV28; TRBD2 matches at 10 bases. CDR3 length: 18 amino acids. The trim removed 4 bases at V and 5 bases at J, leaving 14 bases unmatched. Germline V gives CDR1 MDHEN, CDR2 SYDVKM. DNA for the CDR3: TGTGCCAGCAGTTCCCCTAATCTAGCGGGAGTTCAGGACAATGAGCAGTTCTTC. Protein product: CASSSPNLAGVQDNEQFF.

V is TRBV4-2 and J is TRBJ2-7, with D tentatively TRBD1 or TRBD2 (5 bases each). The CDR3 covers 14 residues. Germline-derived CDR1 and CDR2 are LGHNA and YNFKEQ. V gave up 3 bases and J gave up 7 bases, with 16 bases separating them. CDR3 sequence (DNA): TGTGCCAGCAGCCAGGAGGAGGCAGGGCGGGAGCAGTACTTC. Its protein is CASSQEEAGREQYF.

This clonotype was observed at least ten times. The CDR3 DNA reads TGCGCCAGCAGCCCGAGCAGTAGCGGGGGTTACTACGAGCAGTACTTC. Encoded protein: CASSPSSSGGYYEQYF. The chain couples TRBV5-1 to TRBJ2-7, with 9 bases that match TRBD2. Losses at the gene ends were 4 bases for V and 3 bases for J; bases not matched to a gene: 11. The germline gives CDR1 SGHRS, CDR2 YFSETQ. This CDR3 is 16 amino acids long.

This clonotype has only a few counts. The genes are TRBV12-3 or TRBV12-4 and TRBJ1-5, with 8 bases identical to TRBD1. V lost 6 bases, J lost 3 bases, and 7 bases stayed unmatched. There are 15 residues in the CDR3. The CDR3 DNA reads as TGTGCCAGCAGCACCGACAGGGGACCCAATCAGCCCCAGCATTTT. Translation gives CASSTDRGPNQPQHF.

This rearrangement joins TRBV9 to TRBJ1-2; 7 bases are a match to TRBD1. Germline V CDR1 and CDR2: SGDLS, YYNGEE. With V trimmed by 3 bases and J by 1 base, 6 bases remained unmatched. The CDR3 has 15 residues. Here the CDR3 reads CASSARQGVNYGYTF. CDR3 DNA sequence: TGTGCCAGCAGCGCTAGACAGGGAGTTAACTATGGCTACACCTTC.

CDR3 bases: TGCGCCAGCAGCGAAGGGATGACCAAAAACATTCAGTACTTC. It specifies CASSEGMTKNIQYF. The rearrangement links TRBV5-1 to TRBJ2-4; D remains unclear. Trimming took off 4 bases at V and 2 bases at J, with 10 bases between the two ends. The CDR3 runs 14 residues. Germline V gene lookup returns CDR1 SGHRS and CDR2 YFSETQ.

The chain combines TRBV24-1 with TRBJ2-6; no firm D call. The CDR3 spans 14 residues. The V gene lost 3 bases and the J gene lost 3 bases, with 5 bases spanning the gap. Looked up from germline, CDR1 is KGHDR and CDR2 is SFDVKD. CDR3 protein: CATSDVRGANVLTF. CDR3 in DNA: TGTGCCACCAGTGATGTCCGTGGGGCCAACGTCCTGACTTTC.

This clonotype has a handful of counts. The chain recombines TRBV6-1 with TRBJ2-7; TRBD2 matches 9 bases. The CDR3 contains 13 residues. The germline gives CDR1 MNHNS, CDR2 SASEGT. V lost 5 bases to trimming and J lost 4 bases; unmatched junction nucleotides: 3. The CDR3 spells CASSWTSEYEQYF. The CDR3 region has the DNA TGTGCCAGCAGTTGGACTAGCGAGTACGAGCAGTACTTC.

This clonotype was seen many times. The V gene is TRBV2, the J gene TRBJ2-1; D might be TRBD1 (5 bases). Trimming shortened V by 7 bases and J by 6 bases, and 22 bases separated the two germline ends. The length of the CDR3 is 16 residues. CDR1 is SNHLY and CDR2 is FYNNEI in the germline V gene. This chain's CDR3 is CASTDPTLGALNEQFF. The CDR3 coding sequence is TGTGCCAGCACCGACCCAACCCTAGGGGCTCTCAATGAGCAGTTCTTC.

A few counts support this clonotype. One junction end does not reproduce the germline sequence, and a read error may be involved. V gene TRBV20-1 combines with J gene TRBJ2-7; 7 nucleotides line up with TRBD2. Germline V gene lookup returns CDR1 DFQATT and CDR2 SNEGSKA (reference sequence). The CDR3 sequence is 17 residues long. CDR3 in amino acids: CSARDPEASGGIHEQYF. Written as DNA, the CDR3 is TGCAGTGCTAGAGATCCTGAGGCTAGCGGAGGTATCCACGAGCAGTACTTT.

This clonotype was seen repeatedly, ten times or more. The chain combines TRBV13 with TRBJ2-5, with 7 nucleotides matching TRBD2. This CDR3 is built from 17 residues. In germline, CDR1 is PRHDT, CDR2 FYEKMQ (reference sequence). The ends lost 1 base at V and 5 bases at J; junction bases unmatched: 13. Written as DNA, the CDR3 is TGTGCCAGCAGCTTAGAAGCGACTAGCAGTGGTGCGGAGACCCAGTACTTC. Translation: CASSLEATSSGAETQYF.